Each of the 9 T cell receptor beta chains below was sequenced from the same sample in a study of T cell responses to AZD1222 COVID-19 vaccine. Repertoires were generated with immunoSEQ multiplex PCR, while TCRdb's copy carries only in-frame clones and drops some. Of under 110,000 clones listed, about 89% are singletons. Source: peripheral blood, taken 28 days after the second AZD1222 dose. Every receptor here comes from an adult who received the AZD1222 COVID-19 vaccine.

The chain employs TRBV6-6 and TRBJ1-4, with D possibly TRBD1 on 5 matching bases. The V gene's germline CDR1 is MNHNY and CDR2 SVGAGI (reference sequence). V lost 8 bases, J lost 1 base, and 11 bases lay in between. There are 14 residues in the CDR3. The CDR3: CASVWRGTNEKLFF. The CDR3 nucleotides read TGTGCCAGCGTTTGGAGGGGAACTAATGAAAAACTGTTTTTT.

The genes are TRBV7-8 and TRBJ1-1; 8 positions match TRBD1. Germline V gene sequence: CDR1 SGHVS, CDR2 FQNEAQ. V lost 2 bases and J lost 1; bases outside the gene matches: 3. This CDR3 has 15 residues. This CDR3 reads CASSLRDRKNTEAFF. The CDR3 DNA sequence: TGTGCCAGCAGCTTAAGGGACAGGAAGAACACTGAAGCTTTCTTT.

This chain uses TRBV6-1 with TRBJ2-2; no firm D call. The CDR3 loop spans 15 amino acids. Germline values: CDR1 MNHNS, CDR2 SASEGT. Trimming left V 1 base short and J 4 bases short, with 10 bases between. CDR3 nucleotide sequence: TGTGCCAGCAGTGAAGGAACTCGGGTCACCGGGGAGCTGTTTTTT. Translated: CASSEGTRVTGELFF.

V gene TRBV23-1 combines with J gene TRBJ1-1; TRBD1 is a possible D gene (6 bases). TRBV23-1 is annotated as an ORF whose role is uncertain. The V end was cut by 7 bases, the J end by 3 bases, with 24 bases between. The length of the CDR3 is 17 residues. The CDR3 loop is CASTPFLQGHYYTEAFF. CDR3 sequence (DNA): TGCGCCAGCACCCCATTTTTGCAGGGACATTACTACACTGAAGCTTTCTTT.

The chain combines TRBV7-8 with TRBJ2-2, with D possibly TRBD1 on 6 matching bases. The germline V and J ends were trimmed by 4 bases and 0 bases, with 15 bases remaining between them. This CDR3 has 17 amino acids. Per the germline V gene, CDR1 is SGHVS and CDR2 is FQNEAQ. Written as DNA, the CDR3 is TGTGCCAGCAGCTCCTATAGGGGGAGACCGAACACCGGGGAGCTGTTTTTT. Translating gives CASSSYRGRPNTGELFF.

This chain links TRBV7-2 with TRBJ2-1, with 10 bases aligning to TRBD2. The trim removed 2 bases at V and 5 bases at J, leaving 3 bases unmatched. The germline gives CDR1 SGHTA, CDR2 FQGNSA. The CDR3 length is 15 residues. CDR3 nucleotide sequence: TGTGCCAGCAGCTTAAACCTAGCGGGAGACAATGAGCAGTTCTTC. Translation: CASSLNLAGDNEQFF.

The gene calls are TRBV6-6 and TRBJ1-2, with 11 positions matching TRBD1. CDR1 is MNHNY and CDR2 is SVGAGI in the germline V gene (reference sequence). This CDR3 is 15 amino acids long. V dropped 8 bases and J dropped 2; count of bases not matched to a gene: 7. The CDR3 reads CASLRDRGINYGYTF. The CDR3 DNA is TGTGCCAGCCTAAGGGACAGGGGGATCAACTATGGCTACACCTTC.

The J gene is TRBJ2-1, the V gene TRBV29-1; maybe TRBD1 (7 bases). The germline V and J ends were trimmed by 5 bases and 4 bases, with 15 bases remaining between them. Germline V gives CDR1 SQVTM, CDR2 ANQGSEA. The CDR3 consists of 14 residues. The CDR3 region is CSVWGDRAYNEQFF. The CDR3 DNA reads TGCAGCGTTTGGGGGGACAGAGCTTACAATGAGCAGTTCTTC.

The gene calls are TRBV7-9 and TRBJ2-3; 11 bases align to TRBD2. Per the germline V gene, CDR1 is SEHNR and CDR2 is FQNEAQ (reference sequence). J was trimmed by 0 bases and V by 5 bases; bases with no gene match: 4. This CDR3 comprises 16 residues. The CDR3 is CASSPLAGGSTDTQYF. CDR3 nucleotide sequence: TGTGCCAGCAGCCCATTAGCGGGGGGGAGCACAGATACGCAGTATTTT.